This is a list of T cell receptor beta chains from one sample in a study of shared clonotypes between healthy human individuals. Sequenced by immunoSEQ multiplex PCR; TCRdb stores in-frame clones only, minus some. Among about 1,500,000 clones listed, 96% were seen once. Sequenced input: naive CD4+ T cells sorted from blood. The source of these receptors is a man aged 25 to 40 in good health. The CDR3 runs from the conserved cysteine through the conserved F or W. D genes are given only for firm matches. Size is omitted from some rows. Given values are once, few, many or a class for expanded clones.

v_call,d_call,j_call,clone_size,cdr3_aa,cdr3_nt
TRBV29-1,NA,TRBJ1-5,NA,CSVGTGNQPQHF,TGCAGCGTGGGAACGGGGAATCAGCCCCAGCATTTT
TRBV6-1,NA,TRBJ1-1,NA,CASRKDTEAFF,TGTGCCAGCCGGAAGGATACTGAAGCTTTCTTT
TRBV21-1,NA,TRBJ2-7,NA,CASRRAEVYEQYF,TGTGCCAGCCGGAGGGCCGAGGTCTACGAGCAGTACTTC
TRBV28,TRBD2,TRBJ2-7,NA,CASSLGLAGGYEQYF,TGTGCCAGCAGTTTAGGTCTAGCGGGAGGGTACGAGCAGTACTTC
TRBV9,NA,TRBJ2-2,NA,CASGPRLTNTGELFF,TGTGCCAGCGGCCCGAGGCTGACTAACACCGGGGAGCTGTTTTTT
TRBV9,NA,TRBJ2-5,NA,CASSVGWGQETQYF,TGTGCCAGCAGCGTAGGCTGGGGGCAAGAGACCCAGTACTTC
TRBV5-4,TRBD2,TRBJ2-1,NA,CASSLVTSGRGNNEQFF,TGTGCCAGCAGCTTGGTTACTAGCGGGAGGGGAAACAATGAGCAGTTCTTC
TRBV6-6,NA,TRBJ2-1,once,CASSYGAYNEQFF,TGTGCCAGCAGTTACGGAGCTTACAATGAGCAGTTCTTC
TRBV29-1,TRBD2,TRBJ2-1,NA,CSATGLAGGGVYNEQFF,TGCAGCGCAACGGGACTAGCGGGAGGGGGCGTTTACAATGAGCAGTTCTTC
TRBV27,NA,TRBJ1-5,NA,CASSLAGAGNQPQHF,TGTGCCAGCAGTTTGGCAGGGGCCGGTAATCAGCCCCAGCATTTT
TRBV9,NA,TRBJ2-7,once,CASSVGTFDYEQYF,TGTGCCAGCAGCGTAGGGACATTCGACTACGAGCAGTACTTC
TRBV29-1,TRBD2,TRBJ2-3,NA,CSVSGTSGHTDTQYF,TGCAGCGTTTCGGGGACTAGCGGGCACACAGATACGCAGTATTTT
TRBV7-8,TRBD1,TRBJ2-7,NA,CASSRDRAVSYEQYF,TGTGCCAGCAGCCGCGACAGGGCCGTCTCCTACGAGCAGTACTTC
TRBV7-9,NA,TRBJ2-7,once,CASSQIREQYF,TGTGCCAGCAGCCAAATCCGGGAGCAGTACTTC
TRBV7-6,NA,TRBJ2-5,NA,CASRTWAGRRDKTQETQYF,TGTGCCAGCAGAACCTGGGCCGGGCGGCGGGACAAAACACAAGAGACCCAGTACTTC
TRBV27,NA,TRBJ2-2,NA,CASSRNVQGNTGELFF,TGTGCCAGCAGCCGTAACGTTCAGGGGAACACCGGGGAGCTGTTTTTT
TRBV6-1,NA,TRBJ1-5,NA,CASMGGQISNQPQHF,TGTGCCAGCATGGGGGGACAAATTAGCAATCAGCCCCAGCATTTT
TRBV19,TRBD1,TRBJ2-7,NA,CASRTTGLSEQYF,TGTGCCAGTAGAACGACAGGGCTTAGCGAGCAGTACTTC
TRBV14,NA,TRBJ2-2,NA,CASSQVLRGTGELFF,TGTGCCAGCAGCCAAGTCCTCAGGGGCACCGGGGAGCTGTTTTTT
TRBV19,TRBD1,TRBJ2-7,NA,CASQDRVTYEQYF,TGTGCCAGTCAGGACAGGGTTACCTACGAGCAGTACTTC
TRBV4-2,NA,TRBJ2-1,NA,CASSPRLHSSYNEQFF,TGTGCCAGCAGCCCTAGACTGCATAGCTCCTACAATGAGCAGTTCTTC
TRBV28,TRBD2,TRBJ2-1,NA,CASRSSGRANEQFF,TGTGCCAGTCGCTCTAGCGGGAGGGCCAATGAGCAGTTCTTC
TRBV11-2,TRBD1,TRBJ1-4,once,CASSLTQGDEKLFF,TGTGCCAGCAGCTTAACTCAGGGGGATGAAAAACTGTTTTTT
TRBV5-8,NA,TRBJ1-5,NA,CASSLENQPQHF,TGTGCCAGCAGCTTGGAAAATCAGCCCCAGCATTTT
TRBV27,NA,TRBJ1-5,NA,CASQGGNQPQHF,TGTGCCAGCCAGGGCGGGAATCAGCCCCAGCATTTT
TRBV6-5,TRBD2,TRBJ2-3,NA,CASSYSGLATDTQYF,TGTGCCAGCAGTTACTCCGGACTAGCCACAGATACGCAGTATTTT
TRBV2,NA,TRBJ1-4,NA,CAFQGPQTNEKLFF,TGTGCCTTTCAGGGTCCCCAAACTAATGAAAAACTGTTTTTT